The 18 T cell receptor beta chains presented below share a single source sample, sequenced in a study of T cells in localized non-small cell lung cancer. Only in-frame clones appear in the TCRdb table, and some are missing; sequencing was by immunoSEQ multiplex PCR. This sample carries more than 20,000 clones, 88% of them seen once, and the ten largest clones take 6% to 6.5%. This sample comprised PBMCs, obtained before any cancer treatment. Receptor source: a man aged 40 to 70 with stage II lung adenocarcinoma.

The chain uses TRBV30 and TRBJ1-6; no clear D gene. Trimming took 6 bases from V and 3 from J, leaving 6 bases between them. The V gene's germline CDR1 is GTSNPN and CDR2 SVGIG (reference sequence). The CDR3 has 12 residues. CDR3 protein: CACAVYNSPLHF. The CDR3 DNA reads TGTGCCTGTGCCGTCTATAATTCACCCCTCCACTTT.

The rearrangement joins TRBV2 to TRBJ1-5; D might be TRBD1 (6 bases). V shed 5 bases and J shed 3 bases, with 11 bases lying between them. The CDR3 has 14 residues. Germline assignment: CDR1 SNHLY and CDR2 FYNNEI. This CDR3 reads CASSYGGDNQPQHF. The CDR3 nucleotides read TGTGCCAGCAGTTACGGGGGCGACAATCAGCCCCAGCATTTT.

This clone has more than one count but fewer than ten. The V call is TRBV27, the J call TRBJ1-6, with no clear D. Germline V gives CDR1 MNHEY, CDR2 SMNVEV (reference sequence). V was shortened by 4 bases and J by 4 bases, with 8 bases between the two germline ends. The length of the CDR3 is 14 residues. The CDR3 here is CASSSPLYNSPLHF. CDR3 DNA sequence: TGTGCCAGCAGTTCCCCTCTATATAATTCACCCCTCCACTTT.

This chain links TRBV7-6 with TRBJ2-5; no definite D call. The V and J ends lost 5 bases and 2 bases respectively, with 9 bases between them. This CDR3 has 13 amino acids. Germline lookup yields CDR1 SGHVS and CDR2 FNYEAQ. CDR3 in amino acids: CASSPPAQETQYF. The CDR3 bases are TGTGCCAGCAGCCCCCCAGCTCAAGAGACCCAGTACTTC. Looking up the rest from reference TRBV7-6 and TRBJ2-5 gives the full variable domain: GAGVSQSPRYKVTKRGQDVALRCDPISGHVSLYWYRQALGQGPEFLTYFNYEAQQDKSGLPNDRFSAERPEGSISTLTIQRTEQRDSAMYRCASSPPAQETQYFGPGTRLLVL.

This clone has a single count. This sequence joins TRBV18 and TRBJ2-5, with D perhaps TRBD1 or TRBD2 (6 bases each). CDR1 is KGHSH, CDR2 LQKENI, per germline. The CDR3 is 14 residues long. V lost 1 base and J 2 bases, leaving 8 bases between the germline ends. CDR3: CASSPQGGQETQYF. The CDR3 DNA follows: TGTGCCAGCTCACCACAGGGGGGTCAAGAGACCCAGTACTTC.

This chain links TRBV30 with TRBJ1-4; D unresolved. V was pared by 0 bases and J by 5 bases, with 10 bases between. CDR3 length: 14 amino acids. Germline CDR1 GTSNPN, CDR2 SVGIG (reference sequence). The CDR3 nucleotides are TGTGCCTGGAGTGTAAAGGGTCCCAATGAAAAACTGTTTTTT. It specifies CAWSVKGPNEKLFF.

The genes are TRBV28 and TRBJ1-2; D remains unclear. Germline-derived CDR1 and CDR2 are MDHEN and SYDVKM. V was cut by 6 bases and J by 4 bases, with 9 bases left in between. The CDR3 has 12 residues. CDR3: CASSPRAYGYTF. DNA of the CDR3: TGTGCCAGCAGCCCCCGGGCCTATGGCTACACCTTC.

This chain joins TRBV4-2 and TRBJ2-2, with D perhaps matching TRBD1 or TRBD2 (5 bases each). CDR1 and CDR2 (germline): LGHNA, YNFKEQ. V was pared by 4 bases and J by 4 bases, with 13 bases between. The CDR3 runs 15 residues. This CDR3 is CASSRNGASTGELFF. The CDR3 nucleotides are TGTGCCAGCAGCCGAAACGGGGCATCCACCGGGGAGCTGTTTTTT.

This clone has only a few counts. The chain couples TRBV7-2 to TRBJ2-7; D gene ambiguous. V was trimmed by 4 bases and J by 0 bases, leaving 10 bases between them. This CDR3 region has 14 residues. Germline V CDR1 and CDR2: SGHTA, FQGNSA. The CDR3 protein is CASSSDRSSYEQYF. The CDR3 nucleotides are TGTGCCAGCAGCTCGGACCGGAGCTCCTACGAGCAGTACTTC.

The genes are TRBV5-6 and TRBJ2-5; D is perhaps TRBD2 (6 bases). Germline V gene data show CDR1 as SGHDT and CDR2 as YYEEEE. The CDR3 runs 14 residues. Trimming shortened V by 2 bases and J by 5 bases, and 13 bases separated the two germline ends. Here the CDR3 reads CASSFGGVWETQYF. For the CDR3, the DNA is TGTGCCAGCAGCTTTGGAGGGGTTTGGGAGACCCAGTACTTC.

This rearrangement joins TRBV9 to TRBJ2-1; 7 positions match TRBD2. Germline V lookup: CDR1 SGDLS, CDR2 YYNGEE. Trimming cost V 0 bases and J 7 bases; bases outside gene matches: 16. This CDR3 region has 18 residues. CDR3 loop: CASSVGVGRERVSNEQFF. The CDR3 region has the DNA TGTGCCAGCAGCGTAGGGGTGGGGCGGGAGAGAGTCTCGAATGAGCAGTTCTTC. Complete variable domain (other parts from reference TRBV9 and TRBJ2-1): DSGVTQTPKHLITATGQRVTLRCSPRSGDLSVYWYQQSLDQGLQFLIQYYNGEERAKGNILERFSAQQFPDLHSELNLSSLELGDSALYFCASSVGVGRERVSNEQFFGPGTRLTVL.

The chain employs TRBV28 and TRBJ2-6; D is unclear. This CDR3 has 15 amino acids. V was clipped by 5 bases and J by 1 base, with 9 bases between them. CDR1 and CDR2 from the germline V gene are MDHEN and SYDVKM. CDR3 bases: TGTGCCAGCAGTCCCGGAGTGTCTGGGGCCAACGTCCTGACTTTC. This codes for CASSPGVSGANVLTF.

This clone was picked up one time. This chain joins TRBV11-1 and TRBJ2-3; D is unclear. CDR1 is SGHAT, CDR2 FQDESV, per germline (reference sequence). The CDR3 has 12 amino acids. V lost 3 bases and J lost 4, with 5 bases in between. CDR3 sequence reads: CASSLGADTQYF. CDR3 sequence (DNA): TGTGCCAGCAGCTTGGGTGCAGATACGCAGTATTTT.

The gene calls are TRBV14 and TRBJ2-7; D gene uncertain. V shed 1 base and J shed 8 bases, with 12 bases lying between them. In germline, CDR1 is SGHDN, CDR2 FVKESK. There are 13 residues in the CDR3. The CDR3 bases are TGTGCCAGCAGCCAAGTTACGGGTGGACAGCAGTACTTC. It yields the protein CASSQVTGGQQYF.

The DNA for the CDR3 is TGTGCCAGCAGCCAATTCGAGCGGGAGGGCTACGAGCAGTACTTC. Translated, it gives CASSQFEREGYEQYF. This sequence joins TRBV4-2 and TRBJ2-7, with 10 bases lining up with TRBD2. This CDR3 contains 15 residues. J gave up 3 bases and V 2 bases, and 4 bases lay outside the gene matches. Germline CDR1 and CDR2: LGHNA and YNFKEQ.

The chain employs TRBV5-6 and TRBJ2-1; no clear D gene. From germline, CDR1 is SGHDT and CDR2 YYEEEE. V lost 3 bases to trimming and J lost 7 bases, with 5 bases between them. The CDR3 is 11 amino acids. For the CDR3, the DNA is TGTGCCAGCAGCTGGGATAATGAGCAGTTCTTC. Translating gives CASSWDNEQFF. Based on the CDR3 plus reference TRBV5-6 and TRBJ2-1, the full variable domain is DAGVTQSPTHLIKTRGQQVTLRCSPKSGHDTVSWYQQALGQGPQFIFQYYEEEERQRGNFPDRFSGHQFPNYSSELNVNALLLGDSALYLCASSWDNEQFFGPGTRLTVL.

V is TRBV27 and J is TRBJ2-1; TRBD2 agrees at 14 bases. Germline V gene lookup returns CDR1 MNHEY and CDR2 SMNVEV (reference sequence). The CDR3 spans 15 residues. Unmatched junction bases numbered 4, after V lost 4 bases and J lost 8 bases. CDR3 in amino acids: CASSSGTSGSDEQFF. The DNA for the CDR3 is TGTGCCAGCAGTTCCGGGACTAGCGGGAGTGATGAGCAGTTCTTC.

The V and J genes are TRBV5-8 and TRBJ2-2, with 10 bases that match TRBD2. The V gene's germline CDR1 is SGHTS and CDR2 YDEGEE. The CDR3 extends over 17 amino acids. V dropped 1 base and J dropped 1; count of bases not matched to a gene: 4. The CDR3 protein is CASSLLAGALNTGELFF. CDR3 coding DNA: TGTGCCAGCAGCTTGCTAGCGGGGGCCCTGAACACCGGGGAGCTGTTTTTT.